One and the same sample provided the 10 T cell receptor beta chains below, sequenced in a study of T cell responses to AZD1222 COVID-19 vaccine. TCRdb's copy holds only in-frame clones and misses some; the assay was immunoSEQ multiplex PCR. The sample shows about 120,000 clones, around 81% of them seen only once. The material was peripheral blood, obtained on day 0 of AZD1222 vaccination. The receptors were gathered from an adult in good health.

The V call is TRBV29-1, the J call TRBJ1-4; the match to TRBD1 covers 11 bases. The CDR3 has 15 residues. Germline-derived CDR1 and CDR2 are SQVTM and ANQGSEA. The V segment lost 6 bases and the J segment 7 bases; nucleotides outside the gene matches: 10. The CDR3 sequence is CSVRGPGTGGEKLFF. The CDR3 DNA is TGCAGCGTACGGGGTCCCGGGACAGGGGGTGAAAAACTGTTTTTT.

The chain is built from TRBV6-5 and TRBJ1-5, with D possibly TRBD1 on 5 matching bases. CDR1 MNHEY and CDR2 SVGAGI come from the germline V gene. The length of the CDR3 is 15 residues. With 6 bases removed from V and 7 bases from J, the gap between germline ends came to 19 bases. The CDR3 coding sequence is TGTGCCAGCAGACAACGCCAGGGTGAGGGACAGCCCCAGCATTTT. It encodes CASRQRQGEGQPQHF.

Notes on this clone: This may come from a read error, since a much larger clone is one base off. The rearrangement joins TRBV7-2 to TRBJ1-2; D is uncertain. Germline V gene data show CDR1 as SGHTA and CDR2 as FQGNSA. V lost 1 base and J lost 3, with 3 bases in between. The CDR3 runs 12 residues. CDR3 bases: TGTGCCAGCAGCTTAGGGCACTATGGCTACACCTTC. Translating it yields CASSLGHYGYTF.

The V and J genes are TRBV6-2 or TRBV6-3 and TRBJ2-3; TRBD1 agrees at 9 bases. V lost 0 bases to trimming and J lost 2 bases; unmatched junction nucleotides: 6. Germline assignment: CDR1 MNHEY and CDR2 SVGEGT. CDR3 size: 17 residues. CDR3 DNA: TGTGCCAGCAGTTACTCGATGGGGACAGGGACCACAGATACGCAGTATTTT. Protein sequence: CASSYSMGTGTTDTQYF.

The chain combines TRBV7-8 with TRBJ1-3, with a possible D match to TRBD1 (5 bases). Germline assignment: CDR1 SGHVS and CDR2 FQNEAQ. The V gene lost 0 bases and the J gene lost 7 bases, with 13 bases spanning the gap. The CDR3 covers 15 residues. DNA for the CDR3: TGTGCCAGCAGCTTAGCGAGGTCAGGGCAGAACACCATATATTTT. This encodes CASSLARSGQNTIYF.

This chain links TRBV29-1 with TRBJ2-5; D is ambiguous. The CDR3 covers 14 residues. Germline CDR1 reads SQVTM; CDR2 reads ANQGSEA. Trimming cost V 4 bases and J 7 bases, with 19 bases left between them. In nucleotides, the CDR3 is TGCAGCGTTGGCAAAACCGGGTCCATAAGGACCCAGTACTTC. Its protein is CSVGKTGSIRTQYF.

J is TRBJ2-3 and V is TRBV6-2 or TRBV6-3; the D is unclear. The V end was cut by 1 base, the J end by 4 bases, with 3 bases between. The CDR3 contains 12 residues. Germline V gene sequence: CDR1 MNHEY, CDR2 SVGEGT. The chain's CDR3 is CASSYFPDTQYF. The DNA of the CDR3 is TGTGCCAGCAGTTACTTCCCAGATACGCAGTATTTT.

This clone was counted once. The chain joins TRBV2 to TRBJ1-4; the D is unclear. CDR1 and CDR2 (germline): SNHLY, FYNNEI. The CDR3 runs to 15 residues. V was clipped by 6 bases and J by 5 bases, with 16 bases between them. In DNA, the CDR3 is TGTGCCAGCAGCGCCGAGGCAGGAATGAATGAAAAACTGTTTTTT. It codes for CASSAEAGMNEKLFF.

This clone was counted a few times. The chain uses TRBV3-1 (or the pseudogene TRBV3-2) and TRBJ1-6; no firm D call. The germline V gene encodes CDR1 LGHDT and CDR2 YNNKEL (reference sequence). The CDR3 has 12 residues. The V and J ends lost 1 base and 9 bases respectively, with 4 bases between them. The CDR3, as DNA: TGTGCCAGCAGCCAAGGGGTTTCACCCCTCCACTTT. Protein: CASSQGVSPLHF.

Only a few counts were recorded for this clone. The chain is built from TRBV2 and TRBJ2-5; D is unclear. Looked up from germline, CDR1 is SNHLY and CDR2 is FYNNEI. Trimming left V 2 bases short and J 4 bases short, with 8 bases between. This CDR3 spans 13 amino acids. CDR3 in DNA: TGTGCCAGCAGTGAAACGGAAGGAGAGACCCAGTACTTC. Amino acid sequence: CASSETEGETQYF.